One T cell receptor beta chain is described in this entry. Its antigen is not identified. The sample belongs to a study of CD8 T cells in Susac syndrome. Study at large: Among the Susac syndrome patients who underwent sequencing, roughly six had clinically active disease, while about eight of them were in remission. General study findings and limits: There was no clonal expansion in the CD4+ T cell repertoires of Susac syndrome.

Germline trimming cut 8 bases from V and 4 bases from J; bases unmatched to any gene: 4. The germline V gene encodes CDR1 ENHRY and CDR2 SYGVKD. This CDR3 has 14 residues. The RNA input was about 0.5 to 1 ug, and it was reverse transcribed with random hexamers. TCRdb re-called the immunoSEQ multiplex PCR reads through MiXCR, storing one row per CDR3 protein. The profile shows approximately 180,000 distinct CDR3 sequences, 91% of them singletons. The V call is TRBV10-3, the J call TRBJ2-2; 10 bases match TRBD1. What was sequenced was CD4+ T cells from PBMCs. This clonotype originated in a human donor with Susac syndrome. CDR3 amino acids: CAIAGTGVTGELFF. The CDR3 DNA sequence: TGTGCCATCGCTGGGACAGGGGTCACCGGGGAGCTGTTTTTT.